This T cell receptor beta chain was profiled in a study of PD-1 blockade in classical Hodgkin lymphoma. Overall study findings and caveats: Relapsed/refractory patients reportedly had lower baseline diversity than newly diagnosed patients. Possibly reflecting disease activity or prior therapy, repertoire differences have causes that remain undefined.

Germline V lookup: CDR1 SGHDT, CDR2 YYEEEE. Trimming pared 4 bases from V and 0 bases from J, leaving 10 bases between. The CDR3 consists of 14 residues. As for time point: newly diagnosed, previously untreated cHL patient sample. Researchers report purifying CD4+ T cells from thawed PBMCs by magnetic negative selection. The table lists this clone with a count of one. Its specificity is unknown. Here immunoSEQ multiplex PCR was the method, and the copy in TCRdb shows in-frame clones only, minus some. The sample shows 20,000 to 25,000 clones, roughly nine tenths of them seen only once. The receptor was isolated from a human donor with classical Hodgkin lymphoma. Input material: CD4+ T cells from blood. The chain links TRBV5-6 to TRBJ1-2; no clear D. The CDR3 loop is CASSRRTSNYGYTF. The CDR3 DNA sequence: TGTGCCAGCAGCAGGAGGACCTCTAACTATGGCTACACCTTC. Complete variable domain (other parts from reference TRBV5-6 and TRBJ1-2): DAGVTQSPTHLIKTRGQQVTLRCSPKSGHDTVSWYQQALGQGPQFIFQYYEEEERQRGNFPDRFSGHQFPNYSSELNVNALLLGDSALYLCASSRRTSNYGYTFGSGTRLTVV.